A selection of T cell receptor beta chains follows, all from one sample in a study of cytomegalovirus exposure and HLA in healthy donors. Here immunoSEQ multiplex PCR was the method, and the copy in TCRdb shows in-frame clones only, minus some. This table has 62,000 or so clones, 80% to 90% appearing once. What was sequenced was PBMCs. The receptors were gathered from a man between 18 and 35 years old in good health and CMV-seronegative. Both conserved end residues are part of each CDR3. D genes are given only for firm matches. Size tells how often a clone was seen (once, few, many) or the class of an expanded clone, and some rows leave it out.

D gene	V gene	J gene	clone size	CDR3 protein	CDR3 DNA
.	TRBV2	TRBJ2-5	.	CASSELVLEETQYF	TGTGCCAGCAGTGAACTAGTGTTGGAAGAGACCCAGTACTTC
.	TRBV2	TRBJ1-6	.	CASSAVFSPLHF	TGTGCCAGCAGCGCAGTATTTTCACCCCTCCACTTT
TRBD1	TRBV2	TRBJ1-6	.	CASSTDRGHNSPLHF	TGTGCCAGCAGTACGGACAGGGGACATAATTCACCCCTCCACTTT
.	TRBV18	TRBJ2-7	.	CASSRQNEQYF	TGTGCCAGCTCACGACAGAACGAGCAGTACTTC
TRBD2	TRBV6-5	TRBJ2-5	.	CASTSTGGEETQYF	TGTGCCAGCACCTCCACGGGAGGGGAAGAGACCCAGTACTTC
TRBD1	TRBV7-9	TRBJ1-4	.	CASSPGQANEKLFF	TGTGCCAGCAGCCCGGGACAGGCAAATGAAAAACTGTTTTTT
.	TRBV11-2	TRBJ2-3	.	CASSFITSTDTQYF	TGTGCCAGCAGCTTCATCACTAGCACAGATACGCAGTATTTT
TRBD2	TRBV10-2	TRBJ2-3	.	CASRPGGGGDTQYF	TGCGCCAGCAGGCCCGGGGGGGGAGGAGATACGCAGTATTTT
.	TRBV9	TRBJ1-1	.	CASSVSGDNTEAFF	TGTGCCAGCAGCGTGAGCGGGGATAACACTGAAGCTTTCTTT
.	TRBV5-1	TRBJ2-7	.	CASSPVSSQGEQYF	TGCGCCAGCAGCCCCGTCTCTTCCCAGGGCGAGCAGTACTTC
TRBD2	TRBV7-9	TRBJ2-7	.	CASSRGGQRYEQYF	TGTGCCAGCAGCCGGGGGGGGCAGCGGTACGAGCAGTACTTC
.	TRBV29-1	TRBJ2-1	.	CSVELGLNEQFF	TGCAGCGTTGAATTGGGGCTCAATGAGCAGTTCTTC
TRBD1	TRBV10-2	TRBJ2-5	.	CASSAPRQGDETQYF	TGCGCCAGCAGTGCGCCCCGACAGGGGGATGAGACCCAGTACTTC
.	TRBV29-1	TRBJ1-2	.	CSVDGGPTYGYTF	TGCAGCGTTGATGGAGGTCCTACCTATGGCTACACCTTC
TRBD1	TRBV7-9	TRBJ2-2	.	CASSYPPGQGETGELFF	TGTGCCAGCAGCTACCCCCCGGGACAGGGTGAGACCGGGGAGCTGTTTTTT
TRBD1	TRBV6-6	TRBJ2-1	once	CASSYGDRVPRNEQFF	TGTGCCAGCAGTTACGGCGACAGGGTCCCTCGCAATGAGCAGTTCTTC
.	TRBV10-1	TRBJ1-1	.	CASSGMKGGPEAFF	TGCGCCAGCAGTGGGATGAAAGGTGGGCCTGAAGCTTTCTTT
TRBD1	TRBV5-4	TRBJ2-1	.	CASHTSDRAYNEQFF	TGTGCCAGCCACACTTCGGACAGGGCCTACAATGAGCAGTTCTTC
TRBD1	TRBV11-2	TRBJ1-1	once	CASSTRDSRRYGEAFF	TGTGCCAGCAGCACCCGGGACAGCCGAAGGTATGGTGAAGCTTTCTTT
.	TRBV29-1	TRBJ1-1	.	CSVVSTNTEAFF	TGCAGCGTCGTTAGTACGAACACTGAAGCTTTCTTT
.	TRBV29-1	TRBJ1-4	few	CSVQGRPSATNEKLFF	TGCAGCGTTCAGGGCAGGCCCTCTGCAACTAATGAAAAACTGTTTTTT
.	TRBV7-7	TRBJ2-5	.	CASSYTGKETQYF	TGTGCTAGCAGTTATACAGGGAAAGAGACCCAGTACTTC
.	TRBV4-1	TRBJ2-6	.	CASSLEGALTGANVLTF	TGCGCCAGCAGCCTGGAGGGGGCCCTTACTGGGGCCAACGTCCTGACTTTC
.	TRBV29-1	TRBJ1-1	.	CSVVKDSETEAFF	TGCAGCGTTGTTAAAGACAGTGAAACTGAAGCTTTCTTT
TRBD1	TRBV5-4	TRBJ1-1	.	CASSSQGAGTEAFF	TGTGCCAGCAGCTCACAGGGGGCCGGCACTGAAGCTTTCTTT
.	TRBV11-1	TRBJ2-6	.	CASSSTLGSPNVLTF	TGTGCCAGCAGTTCTACCCTCGGTTCCCCCAACGTCCTGACTTTC
.	TRBV2	TRBJ1-5	.	CASSSEALWGNQPQHF	TGTGCCAGCAGCAGTGAGGCCCTTTGGGGCAATCAGCCCCAGCATTTT
TRBD1	TRBV30	TRBJ1-6	few	CAWSETGGASPLHF	TGTGCCTGGAGTGAAACAGGGGGCGCTTCACCCCTCCACTTT
TRBD2	TRBV18	TRBJ2-7	.	CASSLSGGSSYEQYF	TGTGCCAGCTCACTTAGCGGGGGTAGCTCCTACGAGCAGTACTTC
.	TRBV28	TRBJ2-3	.	CASSLGRPPWDTQYF	TGTGCCAGCAGTTTGGGGCGACCCCCCTGGGATACGCAGTATTTT
TRBD1	TRBV6-5	TRBJ2-1	.	CASNGGDRADNEQFF	TGTGCCAGCAACGGCGGGGACAGGGCCGACAATGAGCAGTTCTTC
.	TRBV30	TRBJ2-7	.	CAWSPNRGLEQYF	TGTGCCTGGAGTCCCAACAGGGGACTCGAGCAGTACTTC
.	TRBV9	TRBJ1-3	.	CASSAPGLYSGNTIYF	TGTGCCAGCAGTGCACCGGGACTGTACTCTGGAAACACCATATATTTT
.	TRBV7-3	TRBJ2-1	.	CASSPSGGSYNEQFF	TGTGCCAGCAGCCCCAGTGGCGGATCCTACAATGAGCAGTTCTTC
TRBD1	TRBV6-1	TRBJ1-3	.	CASSGDRGLSGNTIYF	TGTGCCAGCAGTGGGGACAGGGGCCTCTCTGGAAACACCATATATTTT
.	TRBV6-5	TRBJ1-4	.	CASSSGRLSGEKLFF	TGTGCCAGCAGTTCCGGACGGCTAAGCGGTGAAAAACTGTTTTTT